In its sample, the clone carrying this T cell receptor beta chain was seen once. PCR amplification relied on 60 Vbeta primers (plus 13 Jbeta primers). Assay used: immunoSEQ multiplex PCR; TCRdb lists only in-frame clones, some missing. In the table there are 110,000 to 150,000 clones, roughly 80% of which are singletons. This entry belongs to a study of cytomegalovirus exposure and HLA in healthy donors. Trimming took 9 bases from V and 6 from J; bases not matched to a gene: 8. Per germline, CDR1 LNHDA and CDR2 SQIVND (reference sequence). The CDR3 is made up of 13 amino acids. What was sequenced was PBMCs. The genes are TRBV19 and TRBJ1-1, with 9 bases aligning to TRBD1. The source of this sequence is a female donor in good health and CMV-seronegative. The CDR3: CASTTGGSAEAFF. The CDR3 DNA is TGTGCCAGCACGACAGGGGGGAGCGCTGAAGCTTTCTTT.